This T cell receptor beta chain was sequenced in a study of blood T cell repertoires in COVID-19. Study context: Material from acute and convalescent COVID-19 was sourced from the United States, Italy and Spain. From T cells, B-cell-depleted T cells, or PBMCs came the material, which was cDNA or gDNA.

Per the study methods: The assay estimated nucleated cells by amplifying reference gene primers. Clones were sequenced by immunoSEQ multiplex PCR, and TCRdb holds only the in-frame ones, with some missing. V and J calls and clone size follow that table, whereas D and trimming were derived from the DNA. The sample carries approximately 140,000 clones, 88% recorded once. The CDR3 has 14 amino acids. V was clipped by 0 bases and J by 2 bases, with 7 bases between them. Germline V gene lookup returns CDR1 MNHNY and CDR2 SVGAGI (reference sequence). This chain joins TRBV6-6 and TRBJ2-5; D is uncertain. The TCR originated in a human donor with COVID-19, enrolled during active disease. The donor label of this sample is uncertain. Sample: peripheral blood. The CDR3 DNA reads TGTGCCAGCAGTTACTCGAGAGGTCAAGAGACCCAGTACTTC. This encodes CASSYSRGQETQYF.